This TCR beta chain was documented in a study of Ad26.COV2.S vaccination and SARS-CoV-2 variants. Turning to the study itself: Sample donor was a member of the COV1001 Ad26.COV2.S trial arm. The study, taken as a whole, reports: Non-spike TCR breadth was similar in vaccine and placebo recipients.

Assay: immunoSEQ multiplex PCR; the TCRdb copy retains only in-frame clones and omits some. Here the sample spans about 400,000 clones, approximately 90% being singletons. Points on this clone: Its target is not known.

Treatment in this sample: around 19 received Ad26.COV2.S at low or high dose, single or two shots; roughly five received placebo; per-sample allocation not given. The investigators took samples on day 63 after the first vaccine or placebo injection. Its platform was an Ad26 vector, and its expressed antigen was Wuhan-strain SARS-CoV-2 spike. The germline V gene encodes CDR1 SQVTM and CDR2 ANQGSEA. J was trimmed by 0 bases and V by 6 bases; bases with no gene match: 8. The CDR3 is 14 amino acids. Here the sequenced sample was peripheral blood, taken in a trial of Ad26.COV2.S vaccine versus placebo. The clonotype was recovered from a person between 18 and 59 years old who received the Ad26.COV2.S COVID-19 vaccine or a placebo. This chain uses TRBV29-1 with TRBJ2-7; 7 positions agree with TRBD2. The CDR3 loop is CSVTLGTNSYEQYF. The CDR3 DNA reads TGCAGCGTCACCCTAGGGACTAACTCCTACGAGCAGTACTTC.